This is a list of T cell receptor beta chains from one sample in a study of T cells in Graves' hyperthyroidism and ophthalmopathy. TCRdb re-called the multiplex PCR reads through MiXCR, storing one row per CDR3 protein. Of nearly 600,000 distinct CDR3 sequences in the sample, 13% to 15% were seen once. The sequenced material came from blood. These TCRs come from a woman aged 18-29 years with Graves' ophthalmopathy. CDR3s include the opening cysteine and the closing phenylalanine or tryptophan. D genes are given only for firm matches. Rows give clone size only sometimes, using once, few, many, or a class for an expanded clone.

j_gene	abundance	v_gene	d_gene	CDR3aa	CDR3nt
TRBJ2-2	many	TRBV28	.	CASSHRLAPNTGELFF	TGTGCCAGCAGTCATCGACTGGCCCCGAACACCGGGGAGCTGTTTTTT
TRBJ2-1	few	TRBV27	TRBD2	CASSSGRINEQFF	TGTGCCAGCTCAAGCGGGAGGATCAATGAGCAGTTCTTC
TRBJ2-1	many	TRBV29-1	.	CSVVPQLDNEQFF	TGCAGCGTTGTCCCTCAACTAGACAATGAGCAGTTCTTC
TRBJ2-3	.	TRBV12-3/TRBV12-4	.	CASSGGWGQYF	TGTGCCAGCAGTGGGGGGTGGGGGCAGTATTTT
TRBJ2-1	few	TRBV7-9	TRBD1	CASTQRDRAYEQFF	TGTGCCAGCACCCAGAGGGACAGGGCCTATGAGCAGTTCTTC
TRBJ1-2	few	TRBV7-8	.	CASSLGPTLPWGYTF	TGTGCCAGCAGCTTAGGTCCCACACTCCCTTGGGGCTACACCTTC
TRBJ2-1	many	TRBV2	.	CASSAPQRVGEQFF	TGTGCCAGCAGTGCTCCGCAGCGGGTTGGTGAGCAGTTCTTC
TRBJ1-5	many	TRBV6-2/TRBV6-3	.	CASSSTPGGAVSNQPQHF	TGTGCCAGCAGTTCTACTCCTGGGGGTGCAGTCAGCAATCAGCCCCAGCATTTT
TRBJ2-5	many	TRBV7-2	.	CASSLFAGQETQYF	TGTGCCAGCAGCTTATTTGCGGGACAAGAGACCCAGTACTTC
TRBJ2-2	few	TRBV19	.	CASSSRTLGSELFF	TGTGCCAGTAGTTCCAGGACCCTGGGGTCGGAGCTGTTTTTT
TRBJ2-1	many	TRBV27	TRBD2	CASSLTASGTVNEQFF	TGTGCCAGCAGTTTAACGGCTAGCGGGACAGTAAATGAGCAGTTCTTC
TRBJ2-7	many	TRBV30	.	CACPRQGYEQYF	TGTGCCTGCCCCCGGCAGGGCTACGAGCAGTACTTC
TRBJ1-1	.	TRBV10-3	.	CAITQNTEAFF	TGTGCCATCACCCAGAACACTGAAGCTTTCTTT
TRBJ1-2	.	TRBV29-1	.	CSLGGAEDYGYTF	TGCAGCCTCGGGGGGGCGGAGGACTATGGCTACACCTTC
TRBJ2-1	many	TRBV28	TRBD1	CASRQQGSLNEQFF	TGTGCCAGCAGACAACAGGGGTCCCTCAATGAGCAGTTCTTC
TRBJ2-5	many	TRBV19	.	CASSISGTQYF	TGTGCCAGTAGTATCAGCGGGACCCAGTACTTC
TRBJ1-1	many	TRBV6-5	.	CASSYAQANTEAFF	TGTGCCAGCAGTTACGCACAGGCGAACACTGAAGCTTTCTTT
TRBJ2-7	many	TRBV7-2	.	CASSPSGRSSYEQYF	TGTGCCAGCAGCCCTTCGGGCAGGAGCTCCTACGAGCAGTACTTC
TRBJ2-7	many	TRBV11-2	.	CASSSGLLLPHEQYF	TGTGCCAGCAGTTCCGGACTCCTGCTACCCCACGAGCAGTACTTC
TRBJ2-7	many	TRBV7-6	TRBD1	CASSPGTGGLHEQYF	TGTGCCAGCAGCCCAGGGACAGGGGGATTGCACGAGCAGTACTTC
TRBJ2-3	few	TRBV4-2	TRBD2	CASRINSGGSTDTQYF	TGTGCCAGCAGAATCAATAGCGGGGGTAGCACAGATACGCAGTATTTT
TRBJ2-7	once	TRBV7-9	.	CASSLGGAGAYEQYF	TGTGCCAGCAGCTTAGGAGGGGCAGGGGCCTACGAGCAGTACTTC
TRBJ2-7	many	TRBV6-1	TRBD2	CASTRTSGYEQYF	TGTGCCAGCACTAGGACTAGCGGCTACGAGCAGTACTTC
TRBJ2-7	.	TRBV5-1	TRBD1	CASSSHGTESYEQYF	TGCGCCAGCAGCTCCCACGGGACAGAGAGTTACGAGCAGTACTTC
TRBJ1-5	many	TRBV18	.	CASSPQDSPQHF	TGTGCCAGCTCACCGCAGGACTCGCCCCAGCATTTT
TRBJ2-2	many	TRBV27	TRBD1	CASSSLQGAYTGELFF	TGTGCCAGCAGTTCGCTACAGGGGGCGTACACCGGGGAGCTGTTTTTT
TRBJ2-6	.	TRBV19	TRBD1	CASSGQGSGANVLTF	TGTGCCAGTAGTGGACAGGGGTCTGGGGCCAACGTCCTGACTTTC
TRBJ2-1	few	TRBV2	TRBD2	CARNLAGGLNEQFF	TGTGCCAGAAATCTAGCGGGAGGGCTCAATGAGCAGTTCTTC
TRBJ2-3	.	TRBV12-3/TRBV12-4	.	CASSLADPYTDTQYF	TGTGCCAGCAGTTTAGCGGACCCCTACACAGATACGCAGTATTTT
TRBJ2-1	many	TRBV29-1	TRBD2	CSALAGGAYEQFF	TGCAGCGCTCTAGCGGGAGGGGCGTATGAGCAGTTCTTC
TRBJ1-5	.	TRBV19	.	CASSTGVGGNQPQHF	TGTGCCAGTAGTACGGGGGTGGGAGGCAATCAGCCCCAGCATTTT
TRBJ2-2	many	TRBV7-3	.	CASREGSRVFANTGELFF	TGTGCCAGCAGAGAAGGGAGTAGGGTTTTCGCGAACACCGGGGAGCTGTTTTTT
TRBJ2-1	many	TRBV24-1	TRBD2	CATSDPGLAGTVEQFF	TGTGCCACCAGTGACCCTGGACTAGCGGGAACGGTTGAGCAGTTCTTC
TRBJ1-6	.	TRBV29-1	.	CSATDSLFALHF	TGCAGCGCCACAGACAGTCTTTTTGCCCTCCACTTT
TRBJ1-1	many	TRBV7-8	.	CASSWKMDGSGTEAFF	TGTGCCAGCAGCTGGAAGATGGACGGGTCGGGCACTGAAGCTTTCTTT
TRBJ2-7	.	TRBV5-4	.	CASSVYHSYEQYF	TGTGCCAGCAGCGTCTACCACTCCTACGAGCAGTACTTC
TRBJ1-5	.	TRBV27	.	CASSRQVGQPETNDQLQHF	TGTGCCAGCAGCCGACAGGTCGGACAACCAGAAACAAACGATCAGCTCCAGCATTTT
TRBJ2-3	few	TRBV5-5	.	CASSLDPVGQATDTQYF	TGTGCCAGCAGCTTGGATCCTGTAGGCCAGGCCACAGATACGCAGTATTTT
TRBJ2-7	many	TRBV6-2/TRBV6-3	TRBD2	CASRRPVGGRYEQYF	TGTGCCAGCAGAAGACCCGTCGGGGGGAGATACGAGCAGTACTTC
TRBJ2-1	.	TRBV24-1	.	CATSGGHTNEQFF	TGTGCCACCAGTGGAGGGCATACAAATGAGCAGTTCTTC
TRBJ2-1	.	TRBV7-6	TRBD2	CASSSLAGGPYNEQFF	TGTGCCAGCAGCTCCCTAGCGGGAGGTCCCTACAATGAGCAGTTCTTC
TRBJ2-4	many	TRBV6-1	.	CASSSNTAFKNIQYF	TGTGCCAGCAGTTCCAACACGGCCTTCAAAAACATTCAGTACTTC
TRBJ1-2	many	TRBV19	TRBD1	CASSMGQGSSSNYGYTF	TGTGCCAGTAGTATGGGACAGGGCTCAAGTTCTAACTATGGCTACACCTTC
TRBJ2-7	many	TRBV3-1	TRBD1	CASSQEPGQGHSYEQYF	TGTGCCAGCAGCCAGGAGCCGGGACAGGGGCACTCCTACGAGCAGTACTTC
TRBJ2-2	.	TRBV29-1	TRBD2	CSVARLAGEAYTGELFF	TGCAGCGTTGCGAGACTAGCGGGAGAGGCTTACACCGGGGAGCTGTTTTTT
TRBJ1-4	few	TRBV7-9	.	CASSDPSGTGDEKLFF	TGTGCCAGCAGCGATCCCTCCGGGACGGGGGATGAAAAACTGTTTTTT
TRBJ1-2	.	TRBV6-2/TRBV6-3	TRBD1	CASSLDRERVNYGYTF	TGTGCCAGCAGCCTTGACAGGGAGAGGGTAAACTATGGCTACACCTTC
TRBJ2-3	.	TRBV27	.	CASSLGGPGDTQYF	TGTGCCAGCAGTTTAGGGGGGCCTGGGGATACGCAGTATTTT
TRBJ1-1	.	TRBV9	.	CASSPGTAEAFF	TGTGCCAGCAGCCCAGGGACGGCTGAAGCTTTCTTT
TRBJ2-3	.	TRBV4-1	TRBD2	CASSQGTRNSDTQYF	TGCGCCAGCAGCCAAGGGACTAGGAATTCAGATACGCAGTATTTT
TRBJ1-5	many	TRBV20-1	.	CSAPLGYSFNQPQHF	TGCAGTGCCCCCCTTGGTTACAGTTTTAATCAGCCCCAGCATTTT
TRBJ2-1	many	TRBV20-1	.	CSARAGPILTDEQFF	TGCAGTGCTAGGGCCGGACCAATACTCACAGATGAGCAGTTCTTC
TRBJ2-7	many	TRBV6-2/TRBV6-3	.	CASSYSGLYEQYF	TGTGCCAGCAGTTATAGTGGACTCTACGAGCAGTACTTC
TRBJ1-4	few	TRBV12-3/TRBV12-4	TRBD1	CASSLQGGQRNEKLFF	TGTGCCAGCAGCCTCCAAGGGGGACAGAGGAATGAAAAACTGTTTTTT
TRBJ1-6	many	TRBV28	.	CASRPGTEGNSPLHF	TGTGCCAGCAGGCCCGGGACGGAGGGTAATTCACCCCTCCACTTT